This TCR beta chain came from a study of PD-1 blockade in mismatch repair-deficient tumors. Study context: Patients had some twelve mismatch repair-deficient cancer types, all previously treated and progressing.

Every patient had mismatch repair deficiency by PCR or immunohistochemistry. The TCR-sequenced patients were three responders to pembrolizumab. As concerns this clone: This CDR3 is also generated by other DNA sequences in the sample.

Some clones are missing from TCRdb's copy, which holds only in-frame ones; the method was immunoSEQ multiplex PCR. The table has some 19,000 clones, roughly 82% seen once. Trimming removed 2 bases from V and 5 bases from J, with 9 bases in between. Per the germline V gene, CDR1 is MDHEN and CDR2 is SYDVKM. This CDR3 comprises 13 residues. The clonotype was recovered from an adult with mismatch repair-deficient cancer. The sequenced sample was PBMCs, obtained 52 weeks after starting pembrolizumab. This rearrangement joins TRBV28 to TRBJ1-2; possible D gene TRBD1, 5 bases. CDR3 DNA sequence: TGTGCCAGCAGTTTACCCCGGGGGTATGGCTACACCTTC. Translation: CASSLPRGYGYTF.